The 27 T cell receptor beta chains below were found in one sample sequenced in a study of blood T cell repertoires in COVID-19. Libraries were prepared by immunoSEQ multiplex PCR; TCRdb keeps only in-frame clonotypes and omits some of them. The sample shows hundreds of thousands of clones, over 80% of them seen only once. The source material was peripheral blood. These receptors were obtained from a woman aged 45 to 65 with active or convalescent COVID-19.

V and J are TRBV28 and TRBJ1-5; D not certain. The V gene's germline CDR1 is MDHEN and CDR2 SYDVKM. The V end was cut by 3 bases, the J end by 0 bases, with 15 bases between. The CDR3 is made up of 17 amino acids. CDR3 in amino acids: CASSFWAGQNSNQPQHF. CDR3 bases: TGTGCCAGCAGTTTTTGGGCAGGCCAGAATAGCAATCAGCCCCAGCATTTT.

The chain couples TRBV29-1 to TRBJ2-1; D perhaps matches TRBD2 (5 bases). This CDR3 contains 15 residues. The germline V gene has CDR1 SQVTM and CDR2 ANQGSEA. Trimming removed 8 bases from V and 0 bases from J, with 17 bases in between. Here the CDR3 DNA reads TGCAGCACGAGCTCGGGGTCCAGCTCCTACAATGAGCAGTTCTTC. It encodes CSTSSGSSSYNEQFF.

This clone has more than one count but fewer than ten. This chain uses TRBV28 with TRBJ1-5; TRBD1 agrees at 9 bases. The CDR3 length is 15 residues. J gave up 2 bases and V 8 bases, and 7 bases lay outside the gene matches. CDR1 MDHEN and CDR2 SYDVKM come from the germline V gene. CDR3 DNA: TGTGCCAGCGACACAGGGGGCGCGGGCAATCAGCCCCAGCATTTT. As protein: CASDTGGAGNQPQHF.

There are a few counts of this clone. This chain uses TRBV19 with TRBJ2-2; 14 bases map to TRBD2. The ends lost 6 bases at V and 6 bases at J; junction bases unmatched: 18. CDR3 length: 20 amino acids. From germline, CDR1 is LNHDA and CDR2 SQIVND (reference sequence). CDR3 residues: CASSLQGLAGGPTVPGELFF. In DNA form, the CDR3 reads TGTGCCAGTAGCCTTCAAGGACTAGCGGGAGGCCCCACGGTTCCCGGGGAGCTGTTTTTT.

This chain uses TRBV6-5 with TRBJ2-7; TRBD1 aligns across 7 bases. The germline V gene encodes CDR1 MNHEY and CDR2 SVGAGI. The V gene end was trimmed by 4 bases and the J gene end by 7 bases; junction bases not matched to a gene: 10. The CDR3 consists of 14 residues. Here the CDR3 reads CASSSWTGSEEQYF. CDR3 sequence (DNA): TGTGCCAGCAGTTCCTGGACAGGTTCGGAAGAGCAGTACTTC.

A single count supports this clone. As DNA, the CDR3 is TGTGCCAGCAGCCAGCTAGCGGGAGGAGAGACCCAGTACTTC. It yields the protein CASSQLAGGETQYF. The gene calls are TRBV27 and TRBJ2-5, with 11 nucleotides matching TRBD2. V dropped 6 bases and J dropped 4; count of bases not matched to a gene: 4. Germline V lookup: CDR1 MNHEY, CDR2 SMNVEV (reference sequence). The CDR3 has 14 residues.

This chain uses TRBV29-1 with TRBJ1-1; weak D call: TRBD1 (6 bases). Per the germline V gene, CDR1 is SQVTM and CDR2 is ANQGSEA. There are 10 residues in the CDR3. V was trimmed by 6 bases and J by 11 bases, leaving 13 bases between them. CDR3 loop: CSVTGLRAFF. The CDR3 bases are TGCAGCGTGACAGGCTTGAGGGCTTTCTTT.

CDR3 loop: CASSPAPGLAEKAYEQYF. The CDR3 region has the DNA TGTGCCAGCAGCCCCGCTCCGGGACTAGCGGAAAAGGCCTACGAGCAGTACTTC. The chain recombines TRBV14 with TRBJ2-7; 11 bases line up with TRBD2. The germline CDR1 and CDR2 sequences are SGHDN and FVKESK. V shed 4 bases, J shed 2 bases, and the junction held 13 bases outside the gene matches. The CDR3 sequence is 18 residues long.

This clone has a handful of counts. The rearrangement joins TRBV19 to TRBJ1-2; 8 bases align to TRBD1. The CDR3 consists of 15 residues. Per the germline V gene, CDR1 is LNHDA and CDR2 is SQIVND (reference sequence). Trimming removed 6 bases from V and 0 bases from J; junction bases left unmatched: 6. CDR3 sequence (DNA): TGTGCCAGTAGGGCTTTGACAGGGGCTAACTATGGCTACACCTTC. Its protein product is CASRALTGANYGYTF.

The chain has TRBV19 and TRBJ1-5; 8 bases match TRBD1. CDR3 size: 15 residues. The V gene end was trimmed by 8 bases and the J gene end by 9 bases; junction bases not matched to a gene: 15. Per the germline V gene, CDR1 is LNHDA and CDR2 is SQIVND (reference sequence). The CDR3 spells CASAEGTGPLWPQHF. The CDR3 DNA follows: TGTGCCAGTGCGGAGGGGACAGGTCCATTGTGGCCCCAGCATTTT. Together with reference TRBV19 and TRBJ1-5, the CDR3 gives the full variable domain: DGGITQSPKYLFRKEGQNVTLSCEQNLNHDAMYWYRQDPGQGLRLIYYSQIVNDFQKGDIAEGYSVSREKKESFPLTVTSAQKNPTAFYLCASAEGTGPLWPQHFGDGTRLSIL.

As concerns this clone: Other nucleotide sequences in the sample specify the same CDR3. J is TRBJ2-3 and V is TRBV10-3; 9 nucleotides match TRBD2. CDR1 is ENHRY, CDR2 SYGVKD, per germline. The CDR3 consists of 15 residues. J gave up 2 bases and V 5 bases, and 5 bases lay outside the gene matches. The CDR3 is CAISQTSGNTDTQYF. In nucleotides, the CDR3 is TGTGCCATCAGTCAGACTAGCGGTAACACAGATACGCAGTATTTT.

This clone has just a few counts. The chain joins TRBV3-1 (or the pseudogene TRBV3-2) to TRBJ2-1, with 8 bases fitting TRBD2. Germline CDR1 LGHDT, CDR2 YNNKEL (reference sequence). The J segment lost 9 bases and the V segment lost 1 base, leaving 5 bases of the junction unmatched. This CDR3 region has 14 residues. CDR3 nucleotides: TGTGCCAGCAGCCAAGGGGGACTAGTGGGTGAGCAGTTCTTC. It encodes CASSQGGLVGEQFF.

The genes are TRBV11-1 and TRBJ2-7; TRBD2 aligns across 11 bases. The CDR3 length is 15 residues. Looked up from germline, CDR1 is SGHAT and CDR2 is FQDESV (reference sequence). Trimming at V came to 5 bases and at J to 3 bases, leaving 6 bases not matched to a gene. In nucleotides, the CDR3 is TGTGCCAGCAGCCCGCGGACTAGCGGGTTCTACGAGCAGTACTTC. It codes for CASSPRTSGFYEQYF.

This clone has only a few counts. The rearrangement joins TRBV4-1 to TRBJ2-3; 13 bases match TRBD2. Germline values: CDR1 MGHRA, CDR2 YSYEKL. This CDR3 has 17 amino acids. V lost 4 bases and J lost 4; bases outside the gene matches: 8. The CDR3 loop reads CASSRNGLAGESDTQYF. The CDR3 nucleotides read TGCGCCAGCAGCCGAAACGGACTAGCGGGAGAATCAGATACGCAGTATTTT.

The rearrangement uses TRBV6-2 or TRBV6-3 and TRBJ2-2; TRBD2 agrees at 10 bases. Germline CDR1 and CDR2: MNHEY and SVGEGT. The CDR3 extends over 15 amino acids. V was clipped by 2 bases and J by 8 bases; unmatched bases: 5. As DNA, the CDR3 is TGTGCCAGCAGTTACGGGGCTAGCGGGAGTGGGGAGCTGTTTTTT. Amino acid sequence: CASSYGASGSGELFF.

The chain uses TRBV5-1 and TRBJ2-5, with TRBD1 matching 7 bases. The CDR3 runs to 15 residues. V gave up 0 bases and J gave up 6 bases; unmatched junction bases: 8. Germline V CDR1 and CDR2: SGHRS, YFSETQ. CDR3 bases: TGCGCCAGCAGCTTGGTTACGACAGGGTCTAAGACCCAGTACTTC. Protein: CASSLVTTGSKTQYF.

The chain carries TRBV9 and TRBJ1-6; a weak D match, TRBD1 (6 bases). Germline values: CDR1 SGDLS, CDR2 YYNGEE. This CDR3 contains 14 residues. The V end was cut by 4 bases, the J end by 7 bases, with 12 bases between. This CDR3 reads CASSQDSKNSPLHF. CDR3 sequence (DNA): TGTGCCAGCAGCCAGGACAGTAAAAATTCACCCCTCCACTTT.

J is TRBJ1-1 and V is TRBV6-2 or TRBV6-3; 7 nucleotides match TRBD1. This CDR3 comprises 15 residues. V was pared by 6 bases and J by 1 base, with 8 bases of the junction left unmatched. The germline V gene encodes CDR1 MNHEY and CDR2 SVGEGT. The CDR3 loop reads CASSQHRGTNTEAFF. The CDR3 region has the DNA TGTGCCAGCAGCCAACACAGGGGTACGAACACTGAAGCTTTCTTT.

The CDR3 bases are TGTGCCAGCAGTTACAAACCAACAGGGCTCACCGGGGAGCTGTTTTTT. This encodes CASSYKPTGLTGELFF. This rearrangement joins TRBV6-5 to TRBJ2-2; D is perhaps TRBD1 (6 bases). Trimming cost V 2 bases and J 4 bases, with 14 bases left between them. Looked up from germline, CDR1 is MNHEY and CDR2 is SVGAGI. This CDR3 contains 16 residues.

This clone was found a few times. This chain connects TRBV19 to TRBJ2-2; tentative D call: TRBD2 (6 bases). V lost 4 bases to trimming and J lost 4 bases, with 13 bases between them. The germline V gene has CDR1 LNHDA and CDR2 SQIVND (reference sequence). The CDR3 covers 15 residues. DNA for the CDR3: TGTGCCAGTAGTAAAGCGGGTCGGGGCACCGGGGAGCTGTTTTTT. Its protein is CASSKAGRGTGELFF.

The J gene is TRBJ2-2, the V gene TRBV3-1 (or the pseudogene TRBV3-2); 10 bases are a match to TRBD2. This CDR3 has 18 residues. J gave up 5 bases and V 1 base, and 10 bases lay outside the gene matches. In germline, CDR1 is LGHDT, CDR2 YNNKEL (reference sequence). CDR3 amino acids: CASSQVVLAGDETGELFF. The CDR3 nucleotides read TGTGCCAGCAGCCAAGTCGTCCTAGCGGGAGATGAGACCGGGGAGCTGTTTTTT.

The chain uses TRBV28 and TRBJ1-5, with D unresolved. The germline V gene encodes CDR1 MDHEN and CDR2 SYDVKM. The CDR3 has 13 amino acids. DNA for the CDR3: TGTGCGGTGAGCCTTTATAGCAATCAGCCCCAGCATTTT. The encoded protein is CAVSLYSNQPQHF.

Here the CDR3 DNA reads TGTGCCAGCAGTAGCTACCTTTCATGGGAGGCGGATGGCTACACCTTC. Translated, it gives CASSSYLSWEADGYTF. This sequence joins TRBV27 and TRBJ1-2; D unclear. The V gene lost 5 bases and the J gene lost 6 bases, with 22 bases spanning the gap. The CDR3 has 16 amino acids. CDR1 is MNHEY, CDR2 SMNVEV, per germline (reference sequence).

The J gene is TRBJ2-3, the V gene TRBV18; 10 bases line up with TRBD1. Per the germline V gene, CDR1 is KGHSH and CDR2 is LQKENI. The CDR3 contains 17 residues. Trimming removed 3 bases from V and 0 bases from J; junction bases left unmatched: 6. DNA for the CDR3: TGTGCCAGCTCACCGGGACAGGGGCCGAGTAGCACAGATACGCAGTATTTT. Protein sequence: CASSPGQGPSSTDTQYF.

The chain uses TRBV9 and TRBJ1-3; D remains ambiguous. The CDR3 has 17 residues. Germline V CDR1 and CDR2: SGDLS, YYNGEE. Trimming shortened V by 1 base and J by 0 bases, and 14 bases separated the two germline ends. The CDR3 loop reads CASSVSLREGSGNTIYF. The CDR3 bases are TGTGCCAGCAGCGTAAGTCTGAGGGAAGGCTCTGGAAACACCATATATTTT.

V and J are TRBV7-9 and TRBJ2-1; perhaps TRBD2 as D (6 bases). This CDR3 has 16 amino acids. V was clipped by 5 bases and J by 4 bases, with 18 bases between them. Germline assignment: CDR1 SEHNR and CDR2 FQNEAQ (reference sequence). In DNA form, the CDR3 reads TGTGCCAGCAGCCCCCATTGGGGGGAGGCGTACAATGAGCAGTTCTTC. Its translation: CASSPHWGEAYNEQFF.

V usage is TRBV20-1 and J usage is TRBJ2-1; TRBD2 aligns across 7 bases. V trimming: 3 bases; J trimming: 9 bases; junction bases outside the gene matches: 5. Germline CDR1 reads DFQATT; CDR2 reads SNEGSKA (reference sequence). This CDR3 is built from 12 residues. The CDR3 here is CSASAGVREQFF. In DNA form, the CDR3 reads TGCAGTGCTAGTGCGGGGGTTCGTGAGCAGTTCTTC.